This TCR beta chain was captured in a study of cytomegalovirus exposure and HLA in healthy donors. General study findings and limits: It was shown in a later analysis that HLA-associated TCR beta chains were more clonally expanded than other, equally common chains.

This clone was seen a single time. The antigen is not known. A multiplex PCR was run with 60 Vbeta primers and 13 Jbeta primers. Method: immunoSEQ multiplex PCR; TCRdb's copy keeps in-frame clones and lacks some. The profile shows about 190,000 clones, roughly 80% of them singletons. Sequencing used PBMCs. This receptor was taken from a woman between 25 and 40 years old in good health and CMV-seropositive.

The CDR3 nucleotides read TGTGCCAGCAGCTTAAATAGCGTGGGGAATGAGCAGTTCTTC. Amino acid sequence: CASSLNSVGNEQFF. The chain employs TRBV7-2 and TRBJ2-1; possible D gene TRBD2, 5 bases. CDR1 and CDR2 from the germline V gene are SGHTA and FQGNSA. This CDR3 has 14 amino acids. V was shortened by 2 bases and J by 7 bases, with 12 bases between the two germline ends. The whole variable domain, filled in from reference TRBV7-2 and TRBJ2-1, reads GAGVSQSPSNKVTEKGKDVELRCDPISGHTALYWYRQSLGQGLEFLIYFQGNSAPDKSGLPSDRFSAERTGGSVSTLTIQRTQQEDSAVYLCASSLNSVGNEQFFGPGTRLTVL.